This record looks at one T cell receptor (beta chain) sequence and its context. Primers used in a second PCR of roughly 7 to 12 cycles were a sample-barcoded 5' primer and a J-beta primer mix. TCRdb re-derived calls from the 5' RACE reads in MiXCR, one entry per CDR3 protein. This table holds more than 700,000 distinct CDR3 sequences, about 55% found once. The data stem from a study of blood T cells in healthy people across ages. The wider study: About one barcoded beta molecule per two T cells was captured by template switching.

The CDR3 totals 15 residues. Trimming left V 6 bases short and J 6 bases short, with 20 bases between. CDR1 and CDR2 (germline): MDHEN, SYDVKM. The specimen was blood. V gene TRBV28 combines with J gene TRBJ2-5; a weak D match, TRBD1 (7 bases). The sequence came from a man older than 75 in good health. CDR3 residues: CASSPRGALGKTQYF. The CDR3 DNA reads TGTGCCAGCAGCCCCAGGGGGGCCCTCGGGAAGACCCAGTACTTC.